This T cell receptor beta chain was documented in a study of blood T cell repertoires in COVID-19. Study-level information: The samples span acute and convalescent COVID-19 from the United States, Italy and Spain.

Original analysis: Amplification of reference gene primers provided the estimated nucleated cell counts. The method was immunoSEQ multiplex PCR; TCRdb's version includes in-frame clones alone and lacks a portion of them. The V and J calls and clone size were taken over from that table, and D and trimming were inferred from the DNA. The repertoire holds 390,000 or so clones, around nine tenths seen once, with around 9.3% in the top ten. Participants' reported clinical history set cohort assignment. Two negative PCRs, clearance, or symptom resolution had been documented for recovered Cohort 3 donors. The CDR3 is 14 residues long.

Sequences were obtained from PBMCs or T cells enriched from blood (not recorded which). V gene TRBV21-1 combines with J gene TRBJ1-6; the table's D call of TRBD1 was not tested on the DNA. TRBV21-1 is a pseudogene segment. The source is a woman in her forties or fifties who had recovered from COVID-19. CDR3 in DNA: TGTGCCAGCAGCAAAGTATCGGGACAGGGCCCCCTCCACTTT. Its translation is CASSKVSGQGPLHF.